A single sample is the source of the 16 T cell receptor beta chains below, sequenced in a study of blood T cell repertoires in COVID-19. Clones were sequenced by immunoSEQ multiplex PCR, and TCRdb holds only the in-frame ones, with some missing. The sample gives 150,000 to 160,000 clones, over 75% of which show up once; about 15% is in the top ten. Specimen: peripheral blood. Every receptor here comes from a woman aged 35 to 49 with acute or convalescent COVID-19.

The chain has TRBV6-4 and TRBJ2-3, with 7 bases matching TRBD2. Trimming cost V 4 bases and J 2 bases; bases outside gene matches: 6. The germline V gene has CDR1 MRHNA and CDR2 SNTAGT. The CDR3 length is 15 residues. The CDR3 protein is CASSAGLVDTDTQYF. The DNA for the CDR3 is TGTGCCAGCAGTGCCGGACTAGTAGACACAGATACGCAGTATTTT.

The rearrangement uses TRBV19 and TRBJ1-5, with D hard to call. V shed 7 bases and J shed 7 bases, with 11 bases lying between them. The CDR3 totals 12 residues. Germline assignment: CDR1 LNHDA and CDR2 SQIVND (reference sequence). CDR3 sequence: CASTERGQPQHF. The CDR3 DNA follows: TGTGCCAGTACCGAGAGAGGGCAGCCCCAGCATTTT.

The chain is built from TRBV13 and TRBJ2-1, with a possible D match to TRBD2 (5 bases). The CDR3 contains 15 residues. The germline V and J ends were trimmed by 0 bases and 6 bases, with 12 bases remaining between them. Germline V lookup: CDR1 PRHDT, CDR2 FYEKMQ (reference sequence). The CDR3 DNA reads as TGTGCCAGCAGCTTAGGGGTAGCGCAGGTCAATGAGCAGTTCTTC. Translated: CASSLGVAQVNEQFF. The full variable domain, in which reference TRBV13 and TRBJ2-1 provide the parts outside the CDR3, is AAGVIQSPRHLIKEKRETATLKCYPIPRHDTVYWYQQGPGQDPQFLISFYEKMQSDKGSIPDRFSAQQFSDYHSELNMSSLELGDSALYFCASSLGVAQVNEQFFGPGTRLTVL.

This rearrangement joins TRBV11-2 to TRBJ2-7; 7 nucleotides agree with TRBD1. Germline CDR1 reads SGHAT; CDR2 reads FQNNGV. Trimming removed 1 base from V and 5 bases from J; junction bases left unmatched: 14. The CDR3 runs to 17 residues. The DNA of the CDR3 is TGTGCCAGCAGCTTAGCCTTCGCAGGGGGTTTCTCGCACGAGCAGTACTTC. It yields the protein CASSLAFAGGFSHEQYF.

CDR3 loop: CASSQGAGGSTDTQYF. CDR3 in DNA: TGTGCCAGCAGCCAAGGAGCGGGGGGGAGCACAGATACGCAGTATTTT. The J gene is TRBJ2-3, the V gene TRBV4-2; 10 nucleotides line up with TRBD2. V shed 1 base, J shed 0 bases, and the junction held 1 base outside the gene matches. This CDR3 comprises 16 residues. CDR1 LGHNA and CDR2 YNFKEQ come from the germline V gene.

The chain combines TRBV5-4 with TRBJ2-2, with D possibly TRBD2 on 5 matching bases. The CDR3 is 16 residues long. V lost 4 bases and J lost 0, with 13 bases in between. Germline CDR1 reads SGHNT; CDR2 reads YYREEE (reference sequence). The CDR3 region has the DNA TGTGCCAGCAGCCCCCCCTGGACTTCGAACACCGGGGAGCTGTTTTTT. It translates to CASSPPWTSNTGELFF. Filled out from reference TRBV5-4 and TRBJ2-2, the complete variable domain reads ETGVTQSPTHLIKTRGQQVTLRCSSQSGHNTVSWYQQALGQGPQFIFQYYREEENGRGNFPPRFSGLQFPNYSSELNVNALELDDSALYLCASSPPWTSNTGELFFGEGSRLTVL.

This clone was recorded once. The chain's CDR3 is CASSKPPTGEHQPQHF. The CDR3 coding sequence is TGTGCCAGCAGCAAGCCCCCGACAGGCGAACATCAGCCCCAGCATTTT. The rearrangement joins TRBV21-1 to TRBJ1-5; no check of the table's D call, TRBD1, against the DNA was made. TRBV21-1 is recorded as a pseudogene. This CDR3 spans 16 amino acids.

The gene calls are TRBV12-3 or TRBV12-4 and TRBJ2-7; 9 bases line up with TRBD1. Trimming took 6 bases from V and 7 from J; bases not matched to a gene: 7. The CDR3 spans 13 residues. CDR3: CASRPGQGNEQYF. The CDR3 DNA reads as TGTGCCAGCAGACCCGGACAGGGGAATGAGCAGTACTTC.

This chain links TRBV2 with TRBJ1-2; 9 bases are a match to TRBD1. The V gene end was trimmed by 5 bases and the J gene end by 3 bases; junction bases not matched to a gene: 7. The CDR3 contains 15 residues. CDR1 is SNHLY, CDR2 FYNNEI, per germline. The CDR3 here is CASSSPGQGHYGYTF. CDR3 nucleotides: TGTGCCAGCAGTTCTCCGGGACAGGGCCACTATGGCTACACCTTC.

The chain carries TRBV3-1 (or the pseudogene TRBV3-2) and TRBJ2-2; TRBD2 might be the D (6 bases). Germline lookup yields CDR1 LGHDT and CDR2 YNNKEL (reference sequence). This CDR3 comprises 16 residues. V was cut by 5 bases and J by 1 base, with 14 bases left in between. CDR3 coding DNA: TGTGCCAGCAGCAAGCTAAGGCGGGAGAACACCGGGGAGCTGTTTTTT. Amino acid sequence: CASSKLRRENTGELFF.

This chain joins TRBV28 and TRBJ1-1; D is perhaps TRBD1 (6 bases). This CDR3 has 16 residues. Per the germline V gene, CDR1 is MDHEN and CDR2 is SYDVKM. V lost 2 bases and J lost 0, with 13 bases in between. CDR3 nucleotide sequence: TGTGCCAGCAGTTTACTCTCGACAGGACTGAACACTGAAGCTTTCTTT. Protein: CASSLLSTGLNTEAFF.

The CDR3 DNA reads as TGTGCCAGCAGTTATGGGGGCTCCAGCTCTGGAAACACCATATATTTT. This translates into CASSYGGSSSGNTIYF. J is TRBJ1-3 and V is TRBV28; a possible D gene is TRBD1 (6 bases). Germline V gene lookup returns CDR1 MDHEN and CDR2 SYDVKM. The CDR3 extends over 16 amino acids. Deletions cut 4 bases from V and 0 bases from J, with 13 bases between.

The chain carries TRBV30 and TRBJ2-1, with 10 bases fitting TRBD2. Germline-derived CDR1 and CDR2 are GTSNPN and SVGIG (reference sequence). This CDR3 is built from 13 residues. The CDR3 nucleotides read TGTGCTTTGAGCGGGGGGGTCTTCAATGAGCAGTTCTTC. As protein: CALSGGVFNEQFF.

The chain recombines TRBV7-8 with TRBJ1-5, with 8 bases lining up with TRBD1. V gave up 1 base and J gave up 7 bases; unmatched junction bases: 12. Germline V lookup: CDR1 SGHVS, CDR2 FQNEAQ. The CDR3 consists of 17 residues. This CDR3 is CASSLGLPGGLGQPQHF. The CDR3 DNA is TGTGCCAGCAGCTTAGGTCTTCCAGGGGGCTTAGGACAGCCCCAGCATTTT.

The CDR3 region has the DNA TGTGCCAGTAGCCGACGGACAGGACGCACAGATACGCAGTATTTT. Translating it yields CASSRRTGRTDTQYF. The chain links TRBV19 to TRBJ2-3; 7 positions agree with TRBD1. The CDR3 contains 15 residues. The germline gives CDR1 LNHDA, CDR2 SQIVND (reference sequence). V trimming: 6 bases; J trimming: 1 base; junction bases outside the gene matches: 7.

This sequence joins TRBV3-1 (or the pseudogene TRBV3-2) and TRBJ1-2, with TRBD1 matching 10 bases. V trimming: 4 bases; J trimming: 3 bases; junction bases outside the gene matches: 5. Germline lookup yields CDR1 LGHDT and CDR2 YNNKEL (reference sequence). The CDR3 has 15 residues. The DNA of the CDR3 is TGTGCCAGCAGCCGATGGGACAGGGGAGACTATGGCTACACCTTC. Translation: CASSRWDRGDYGYTF.